These 26 T cell receptor beta chains were sequenced from one sample in a study of Graves' ophthalmopathy and Graves' hyperthyroidism. CDR3 regions of TCR beta were amplified from RNA transcripts. Second-round multiplex PCR followed a first-round RT-PCR using HTBI primers. From the multiplex PCR reads, TCRdb called clonotypes with MiXCR, one entry per CDR3 protein. This sample has approximately 210,000 distinct CDR3 sequences; about 22% occur once, and the top ten carry roughly 39%. Sequencing was carried out using peripheral blood. The receptors derive from a woman between 50 and 59 years old with Graves' ophthalmopathy.

This clonotype showed up just a few times. This CDR3 reads CASSLEGSKETQYF. The CDR3 nucleotides are TGTGCCAGCAGCCTAGAAGGCTCCAAAGAGACCCAGTACTTC. The chain employs TRBV3-1 and TRBJ2-5; D not resolved. This CDR3 region has 14 residues. Germline CDR1 and CDR2: LGHDT and YNNKEL (reference sequence). The V gene lost 4 bases and the J gene lost 3 bases, with 12 bases spanning the gap.

This clonotype was counted between two and nine times. This sequence joins TRBV5-1 and TRBJ1-5; D ambiguous. Germline CDR1 SGHRS, CDR2 YFSETQ. This CDR3 is built from 14 residues. The V end was cut by 9 bases, the J end by 3 bases, with 16 bases between. CDR3 sequence: CANPAYGNNQPQHF. As DNA, the CDR3 is TGCGCCAACCCGGCATACGGGAACAATCAGCCCCAGCATTTT.

This clonotype was counted many times. The V call is TRBV5-1, the J call TRBJ2-7; D is ambiguous. The CDR3 length is 15 residues. Trimming took off 1 base at V and 2 bases at J, with 13 bases between the two ends. The V gene's germline CDR1 is SGHRS and CDR2 YFSETQ. CDR3 nucleotide sequence: TGCGCCAGCAGCTTGAACCCAGGAGTAACCTACGAGCAGTACTTC. The encoded protein is CASSLNPGVTYEQYF.

This clonotype was observed many times. The CDR3 sequence: CASELNTEAFF. The CDR3 nucleotides are TGTGCCAGCGAGTTGAACACTGAAGCTTTCTTT. The chain couples TRBV28 to TRBJ1-1, with unresolved D. Trimming took 8 bases from V and 0 from J, leaving 4 bases between them. The CDR3 spans 11 residues. Germline V gene sequence: CDR1 MDHEN, CDR2 SYDVKM.

The V and J genes are TRBV28 and TRBJ2-5; a possible D gene is TRBD2 (6 bases). The V and J ends lost 8 bases and 4 bases respectively, with 17 bases between them. The CDR3 totals 14 residues. Germline loops: CDR1 MDHEN, CDR2 SYDVKM. The CDR3 sequence is CASRRWRGGETQYF. The CDR3 coding sequence is TGTGCCAGCCGGCGCTGGAGGGGAGGAGAGACCCAGTACTTC.

The chain's CDR3 is CASSSGQGVFYGYTF. The CDR3 bases are TGTGCCAGCAGTTCCGGACAGGGGGTTTTCTATGGCTACACCTTC. The chain links TRBV28 to TRBJ1-2, with 10 positions matching TRBD1. There are 15 residues in the CDR3. Germline assignment: CDR1 MDHEN and CDR2 SYDVKM. J gave up 4 bases and V 4 bases, and 6 bases lay outside the gene matches.

This clonotype is medium-sized in the sample. This chain uses TRBV7-2 with TRBJ2-5; 9 positions agree with TRBD2. The CDR3 length is 15 residues. Germline CDR1 is SGHTA and CDR2 is FQGNSA. V was pared by 3 bases and J by 5 bases, with 7 bases of the junction left unmatched. CDR3 residues: CASSLGGRAMETQYF. The CDR3 DNA follows: TGTGCCAGCAGCTTGGGCGGGAGGGCCATGGAGACCCAGTACTTC. Drawing the rest from reference TRBV7-2 and TRBJ2-5, the complete variable domain is GAGVSQSPSNKVTEKGKDVELRCDPISGHTALYWYRQSLGQGLEFLIYFQGNSAPDKSGLPSDRFSAERTGGSVSTLTIQRTQQEDSAVYLCASSLGGRAMETQYFGPGTRLLVL.

Only a few counts were recorded for this clonotype. The CDR3 DNA follows: TGCAGCGTTTCCCCCCAGGGGGGGCCGGGGTCTTACTCTGGAAACACCATATATTTT. Translation gives CSVSPQGGPGSYSGNTIYF. The chain carries TRBV29-1 and TRBJ1-3; 7 bases match TRBD1. The CDR3 has 19 residues. Germline CDR1 reads SQVTM; CDR2 reads ANQGSEA. Trimming took 5 bases from V and 0 from J; bases not matched to a gene: 19.

DNA for the CDR3: TGTGCCACCAGTGATTCCCACCTTGAGGATGGCTACACCTTC. Protein product: CATSDSHLEDGYTF. The chain combines TRBV24-1 with TRBJ1-2; the D is unclear. V shed 2 bases and J shed 6 bases, with 12 bases lying between them. The CDR3 loop spans 14 amino acids. Germline lookup yields CDR1 KGHDR and CDR2 SFDVKD.

The chain carries TRBV4-1 and TRBJ1-5; D remains unclear. The length of the CDR3 is 16 residues. V lost 1 base to trimming and J lost 7 bases, with 17 bases between them. Germline CDR1 is MGHRA and CDR2 is YSYEKL. CDR3: CASSQAVSSSLQPQHF. CDR3 DNA: TGCGCCAGCAGCCAAGCAGTGAGCTCTAGTCTGCAGCCCCAGCATTTT.

A few counts support this clonotype. The J gene is TRBJ2-3, the V gene TRBV20-1; possible D gene TRBD1, 7 bases. Per the germline V gene, CDR1 is DFQATT and CDR2 is SNEGSKA (reference sequence). The CDR3 is made up of 17 amino acids. V lost 0 bases and J 1 base, leaving 17 bases between the germline ends. The CDR3 loop is CSARDGGRGARTDTQYF. CDR3 nucleotides: TGCAGTGCTAGAGATGGGGGCAGGGGGGCTCGCACAGATACGCAGTATTTT.

Notes on this clonotype: At one of its ends the junction is not consistent with the germline gene, which may arise from a read error. This sequence joins TRBV7-3 and TRBJ1-6; D uncertain. The CDR3 totals 11 residues. The germline gives CDR1 SGHTA, CDR2 FQGTGA. This CDR3 is CVSSLNSPLHF. CDR3 bases: TGTGTCAGCAGCCTCAACTCACCCCTCCACTTT.

The genes are TRBV5-1 and TRBJ2-2; 10 positions agree with TRBD1. Looked up from germline, CDR1 is SGHRS and CDR2 is YFSETQ. J lost 5 bases, V lost 4 bases, and 8 bases had no gene match. The CDR3 is made up of 16 amino acids. The CDR3 is CASSPTPGQGTGELFF. The DNA of the CDR3 is TGCGCCAGCAGCCCCACTCCGGGACAGGGGACCGGGGAGCTGTTTTTT.

This clonotype was recorded many times. The chain couples TRBV29-1 to TRBJ1-2; D is unclear. Trimming cost V 0 bases and J 5 bases, with 13 bases left between them. The CDR3 covers 14 residues. CDR1 is SQVTM and CDR2 is ANQGSEA in the germline V gene. The CDR3 bases are TGCAGCGTTGAAGATGTTGGGGAGCGATATGGCTACACCTTC. Its protein product is CSVEDVGERYGYTF. The complete variable domain, with remaining parts taken from reference TRBV29-1 and TRBJ1-2, reads SAVISQKPSRDICQRGTSLTIQCQVDSQVTMMFWYRQQPGQSLTLIATANQGSEATYESGFVIDKFPISRPNLTFSTLTVSNMSPEDSSIYLCSVEDVGERYGYTFGSGTRLTVV.

This clonotype was seen ten or more times. Germline and junction disagree at one end, which may indicate a read error. This rearrangement joins TRBV11-2 to TRBJ2-5; the D gene is possibly TRBD2 (5 bases). Germline values: CDR1 SGHAT, CDR2 FQNNGV. This CDR3 has 17 amino acids. CDR3 in DNA: TGTGCCAGCAGCTTAGGCCCTGGACTGGGTGGGCAAGAGGCCCAGTACTTC. This translates into CASSLGPGLGGQEAQYF.

At least ten counts were recorded for this clonotype. The V gene is TRBV15, the J gene TRBJ1-5; D is undetermined. CDR1 LNHNV and CDR2 YYDKDF come from the germline V gene (reference sequence). V was trimmed by 3 bases and J by 2 bases, leaving 5 bases between them. This CDR3 is 13 amino acids long. In DNA, the CDR3 is TGTGCCACCAGCAGCCCCGGCAATCAGCCCCAGCATTTT. The encoded protein is CATSSPGNQPQHF.

This clonotype showed up many times. The genes are TRBV6-2 or TRBV6-3 and TRBJ2-7; TRBD2 is a possible D gene (5 bases). V gave up 6 bases and J gave up 0 bases, with 12 bases separating them. This CDR3 is built from 14 residues. Germline values: CDR1 MNHEY, CDR2 SVGEGT. In DNA form, the CDR3 reads TGTGCCAGCAGCTACCGACTAAGCTCCTACGAGCAGTACTTC. Amino acid sequence: CASSYRLSSYEQYF.

This chain joins TRBV7-3 and TRBJ1-1, with D perhaps TRBD1 (6 bases). V was pared by 4 bases and J by 4 bases, with 10 bases between. The length of the CDR3 is 13 residues. Germline V gives CDR1 SGHTA, CDR2 FQGTGA. CDR3 protein: CASSSSGVTEAFF. CDR3 sequence (DNA): TGTGCCAGCAGCTCATCAGGGGTCACTGAAGCTTTCTTT. Drawing the rest from reference TRBV7-3 and TRBJ1-1, the complete variable domain is GAGVSQTPSNKVTEKGKYVELRCDPISGHTALYWYRQSLGQGPEFLIYFQGTGAADDSGLPNDRFFAVRPEGSVSTLKIQRTERGDSAVYLCASSSSGVTEAFFGQGTRLTVV.

This clonotype came up a few times. A clone one base away is much larger, so this may be a read error. The gene calls are TRBV7-8 and TRBJ2-2, with 8 bases identical to TRBD2. There are 15 residues in the CDR3. Germline loops: CDR1 SGHVS, CDR2 FQNEAQ. Written as DNA, the CDR3 is TGTGCCAGCAGCTTAATTAGCGGGAACACCGGGGGGCTGTTTTTT. Residues: CASSLISGNTGGLFF.

This clonotype was found many times. The chain combines TRBV7-6 with TRBJ2-5; 12 bases are a match to TRBD1. V shed 1 base, J shed 4 bases, and the junction held 4 bases outside the gene matches. This CDR3 has 16 amino acids. Per the germline V gene, CDR1 is SGHVS and CDR2 is FNYEAQ. The CDR3 nucleotides read TGTGCCAGCAGCTTAGAAAGGGACAGGGGGCGAGAGACCCAGTACTTC. Its translation is CASSLERDRGRETQYF.

This clonotype was counted many times. This chain links TRBV20-1 with TRBJ1-1; a possible D gene is TRBD1 (5 bases). Germline CDR1 and CDR2: DFQATT and SNEGSKA (reference sequence). CDR3 length: 13 amino acids. The V end was cut by 2 bases, the J end by 0 bases, with 7 bases between. CDR3 coding DNA: TGCAGTGCTAGATTGGGGGTGAACACTGAAGCTTTCTTT. Its protein product is CSARLGVNTEAFF.

This rearrangement joins TRBV11-2 to TRBJ2-7; 8 bases match TRBD1. Germline assignment: CDR1 SGHAT and CDR2 FQNNGV. The CDR3 has 17 amino acids. V gave up 5 bases and J gave up 0 bases; unmatched junction bases: 12. Here the CDR3 DNA reads TGTGCCAGCAGCGCTGGGACAGGCGGTTCCTACTCCTACGAGCAGTACTTC. Its protein product is CASSAGTGGSYSYEQYF.

This clonotype was counted ten times or more. This chain joins TRBV28 and TRBJ1-5; 7 bases line up with TRBD1. V lost 8 bases and J lost 5; bases outside the gene matches: 12. This CDR3 has 15 residues. CDR1 and CDR2 from the germline V gene are MDHEN and SYDVKM. The CDR3 DNA sequence: TGTGCCAGCGCCGAAAGACAGGGTCCTCATCAGCCCCAGCATTTT. It encodes CASAERQGPHQPQHF. Using reference TRBV28 and TRBJ1-5 for the parts outside the CDR3, the full variable domain is DVKVTQSSRYLVKRTGEKVFLECVQDMDHENMFWYRQDPGLGLRLIYFSYDVKMKEKGDIPEGYSVSREKKERFSLILESASTNQTSMYLCASAERQGPHQPQHFGDGTRLSIL.

This chain uses TRBV7-6 with TRBJ1-1, with no clear D. V was pared by 1 base and J by 7 bases, with 10 bases between. This CDR3 spans 13 amino acids. Per germline, CDR1 SGHVS and CDR2 FNYEAQ. CDR3 amino acids: CASSLGQAYEAFF. The CDR3 bases are TGTGCCAGCAGCTTAGGGCAGGCTTATGAAGCTTTCTTT.

For the CDR3, the DNA is TGTGCCTGGATTGGAGGGTATGACACTGAAGCTTTCTTT. Translated, it gives CAWIGGYDTEAFF. This chain links TRBV30 with TRBJ1-1; D unresolved. CDR1 GTSNPN and CDR2 SVGIG come from the germline V gene (reference sequence). The CDR3 sequence is 13 residues long. The germline V and J ends were trimmed by 4 bases and 3 bases, with 12 bases remaining between them.

V is TRBV12-3 or TRBV12-4 and J is TRBJ2-7; TRBD2 matches 12 bases. Trimming at V came to 5 bases and at J to 3 bases, leaving 5 bases not matched to a gene. There are 15 residues in the CDR3. The CDR3 coding sequence is TGTGCCAGCAGTACTAGCGGGAGGATCCTCTACGAGCAGTACTTC. It is translated as CASSTSGRILYEQYF.